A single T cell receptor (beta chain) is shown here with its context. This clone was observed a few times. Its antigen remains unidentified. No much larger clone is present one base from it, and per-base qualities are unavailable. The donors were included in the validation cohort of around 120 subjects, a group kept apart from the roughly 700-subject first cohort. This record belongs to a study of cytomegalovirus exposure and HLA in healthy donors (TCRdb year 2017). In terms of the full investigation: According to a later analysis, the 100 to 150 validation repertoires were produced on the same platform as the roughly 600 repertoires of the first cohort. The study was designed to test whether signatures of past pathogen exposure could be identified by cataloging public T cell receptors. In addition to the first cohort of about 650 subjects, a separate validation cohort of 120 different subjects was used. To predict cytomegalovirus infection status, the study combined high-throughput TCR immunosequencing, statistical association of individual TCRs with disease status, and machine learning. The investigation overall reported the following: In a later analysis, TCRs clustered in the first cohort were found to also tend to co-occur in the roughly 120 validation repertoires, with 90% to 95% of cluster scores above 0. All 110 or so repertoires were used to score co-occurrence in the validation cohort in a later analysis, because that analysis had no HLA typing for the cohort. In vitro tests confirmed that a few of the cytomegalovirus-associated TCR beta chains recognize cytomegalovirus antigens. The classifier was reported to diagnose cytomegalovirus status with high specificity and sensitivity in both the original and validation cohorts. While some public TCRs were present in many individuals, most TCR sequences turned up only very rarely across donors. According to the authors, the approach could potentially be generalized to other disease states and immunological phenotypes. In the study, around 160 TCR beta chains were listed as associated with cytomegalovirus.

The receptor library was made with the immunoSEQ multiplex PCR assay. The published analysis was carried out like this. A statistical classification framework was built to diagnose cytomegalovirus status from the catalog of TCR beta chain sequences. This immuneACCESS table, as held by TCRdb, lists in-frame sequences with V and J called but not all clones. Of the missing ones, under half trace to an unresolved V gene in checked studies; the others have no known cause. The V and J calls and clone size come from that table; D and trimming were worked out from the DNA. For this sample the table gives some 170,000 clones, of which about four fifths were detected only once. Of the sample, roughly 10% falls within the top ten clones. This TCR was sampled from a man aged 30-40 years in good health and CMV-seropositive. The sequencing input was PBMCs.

CDR3 reads: CAWSVYSFRAGRGNTIYF. The base sequence is TGTGCCTGGAGCGTGTACAGTTTCAGGGCCGGGAGAGGAAACACCATATATTTT. Recombination joined TRBV30 with TRBJ1-3, with TRBD1 perhaps the D gene, on 5 matching bases. The CDR3 runs 18 residues from the cysteine to the phenylalanine. Only CDR3 DNA remains: 54 bases, in frame from the first base. CDR1 and CDR2 are drawn from the germline V gene (reference sequence): GTSNPN, SVGIG. Between the V and J ends, shortened by 3 bases and 4 bases respectively, the junction contains 25 bases.